The clone carrying this T cell receptor beta chain has just a few counts. What it recognizes is unknown. Trimming pared 0 bases from V and 4 bases from J, leaving 16 bases between. The CDR3 is 16 amino acids. CDR1 and CDR2 from the germline V gene are SGHVS and FNYEAQ. TCRdb recomputed calls from the 5' RACE reads with MiXCR, one row per CDR3 protein. Of fewer than 350,000 distinct CDR3 sequences in the sample, about 8.7% were seen once. This entry comes from a study of T cells after yellow fever vaccination. Study results and caveats: Abundant bulk-derived clonotypes could contaminate FACS-sorted repertoires.

The chain joins TRBV7-6 to TRBJ2-7, with a tentative D call TRBD1 (6 bases). The sequence was collected from a man younger than 30 who received the YFV17D yellow fever vaccine. This sample comprised PBMCs, obtained on the day of the first yellow fever vaccination. The CDR3 nucleotides are TGTGCCAGCAGCTTAGCGAACACCCGGGACATTTACGAGCAGTACGTC. This codes for CASSLANTRDIYEQYV.